Following are 17 T cell receptor beta chains from one sample sequenced in a study of blood T cell repertoires in COVID-19 (TCRdb year 2020). Library creation used the immunoSEQ multiplex PCR assay. TCRdb re-hosts the immuneACCESS table, in-frame sequences only. Its copies lack some clones; in the studies checked, an unresolved V gene accounts for under half of them, and the cause for the rest is not known. The sample table shows over 250,000 clones, and roughly four fifths are seen once. The biggest ten clones account for around 10% of the sample. The sample was peripheral blood. The receptors stem from a woman aged 45-60 years who had recovered from COVID-19.

The rearrangement uses TRBV5-1 and TRBJ1-1; D not resolved. CDR3 length: 13 amino acids. From germline, CDR1 is SGHRS and CDR2 YFSETQ. Deletions cut 4 bases from V and 11 bases from J, with 18 bases between. The CDR3 coding sequence is TGCGCCAGCAGCCGGGAAACAGCCGCCCGGGCTTTCTTT. Protein product: CASSRETAARAFF.

The CDR3 reads CASSPRQPLSYGYTF. CDR3 DNA: TGCGCCAGCAGCCCAAGACAGCCTTTGTCCTATGGCTACACCTTC. The genes are TRBV5-1 and TRBJ1-2; the D gene is possibly TRBD1 (5 bases). V shed 4 bases and J shed 4 bases, with 17 bases lying between them. Germline CDR1 is SGHRS and CDR2 is YFSETQ. The CDR3 is 15 amino acids.

The chain uses TRBV14 and TRBJ1-2; D gene uncertain. Trimming took 2 bases from V and 8 from J, leaving 12 bases between them. This CDR3 region has 13 residues. The V gene's germline CDR1 is SGHDN and CDR2 FVKESK. The CDR3 sequence is CASSQYPGGGYTF. The CDR3 bases are TGTGCCAGCAGCCAATATCCGGGAGGAGGCTACACCTTC.

CDR3 sequence reads: CASSLSSTGGVYGYTF. DNA for the CDR3: TGTGCCAGCAGTCTTTCCTCCACAGGGGGCGTCTATGGCTACACCTTC. The chain has TRBV28 and TRBJ1-2, with 9 nucleotides matching TRBD1. The germline V gene has CDR1 MDHEN and CDR2 SYDVKM. V dropped 5 bases and J dropped 4; count of bases not matched to a gene: 11. The CDR3 runs to 16 residues.

This clone was detected only a few times. V and J are TRBV9 and TRBJ2-7; possibly TRBD2 for D (6 bases). The germline gives CDR1 SGDLS, CDR2 YYNGEE. CDR3 length: 14 residues. V lost 0 bases to trimming and J lost 7 bases, with 14 bases between them. The CDR3 sequence: CASSVGGLGREQYF. The DNA of the CDR3 is TGTGCCAGCAGCGTAGGGGGACTGGGGAGAGAGCAGTACTTC.

This clone was seen more than once but under ten times. The chain links TRBV28 to TRBJ1-4, with 9 bases identical to TRBD1. CDR3 size: 15 residues. The ends lost 5 bases at V and 8 bases at J; junction bases unmatched: 9. In germline, CDR1 is MDHEN, CDR2 SYDVKM. The CDR3 spells CASSPSGTGWEKLFF. CDR3 sequence (DNA): TGTGCCAGCAGTCCTTCCGGGACAGGGTGGGAAAAACTGTTTTTT.

The chain uses TRBV18 and TRBJ2-7, with D tentatively TRBD2 (5 bases). V lost 1 base, J lost 2 bases, and 9 bases lay in between. Germline values: CDR1 KGHSH, CDR2 LQKENI. There are 14 residues in the CDR3. The CDR3 DNA reads TGTGCCAGCTCACCACAACGGGAAACCTACGAGCAGTACTTC. Encoded protein: CASSPQRETYEQYF.

The rearrangement joins TRBV6-5 to TRBJ1-1; D may be TRBD1 (6 bases). The germline V and J ends were trimmed by 5 bases and 6 bases, with 13 bases remaining between them. The CDR3 consists of 13 residues. From germline, CDR1 is MNHEY and CDR2 SVGAGI. CDR3 nucleotides: TGTGCCAGCAGTAGGAACAGGGATGCTGAAGCTTTCTTT. Translation: CASSRNRDAEAFF.

V usage is TRBV2 and J usage is TRBJ2-3; 8 bases map to TRBD1. Germline V gives CDR1 SNHLY, CDR2 FYNNEI. V lost 8 bases and J lost 2; bases outside the gene matches: 9. This CDR3 is built from 15 residues. DNA for the CDR3: TGTGCCAGCGCCAGCCGGACAGGGATCACAGATACGCAGTATTTT. Translating it yields CASASRTGITDTQYF.

This clone was detected a few times. The chain links TRBV6-2 or TRBV6-3 to TRBJ1-6; 7 bases fit TRBD1. The V segment lost 4 bases and the J segment 7 bases; nucleotides outside the gene matches: 4. The CDR3 is made up of 14 amino acids. The germline CDR1 and CDR2 sequences are MNHEY and SVGEGT. CDR3 sequence reads: CASSSIQGNSPLHF. CDR3 coding DNA: TGTGCCAGCAGTTCCATACAGGGGAATTCACCCCTCCACTTT.

Note on this clone: This specimen includes other DNA sequences encoding the same CDR3. The chain joins TRBV9 to TRBJ2-3; 9 positions agree with TRBD2. After removal of 0 bases from V and 6 bases from J, the junction contained 5 bases not matched to a gene. CDR1 SGDLS and CDR2 YYNGEE come from the germline V gene. The CDR3 has 15 residues. CDR3 coding DNA: TGTGCCAGCAGCGTAGGCGGGGGGGGTACGGATACGCAGTATTTT. Residues: CASSVGGGGTDTQYF.

This clone was seen a handful of times. The gene calls are TRBV3-1 (or the pseudogene TRBV3-2) and TRBJ2-5; possibly TRBD1 for D (6 bases). This CDR3 spans 13 amino acids. V was shortened by 3 bases and J by 1 base, with 6 bases between the two germline ends. The V gene's germline CDR1 is LGHDT and CDR2 YNNKEL (reference sequence). The CDR3 sequence: CASSQGAQETQYF. DNA for the CDR3: TGTGCCAGCAGCCAGGGGGCCCAAGAGACCCAGTACTTC.

This rearrangement joins TRBV7-2 to TRBJ2-4; TRBD1 matches at 7 bases. The CDR3 contains 15 residues. V lost 1 base and J lost 7; bases outside the gene matches: 7. CDR1 and CDR2 from the germline V gene are SGHTA and FQGNSA. CDR3 DNA: TGTGCCAGCAGCTTAGACAACCACAGGGGTAACATTCAGTACTTC. This sequence encodes CASSLDNHRGNIQYF.

This sequence joins TRBV6-5 and TRBJ2-5, with D uncertain. This CDR3 spans 14 amino acids. Looked up from germline, CDR1 is MNHEY and CDR2 is SVGAGI. V lost 7 bases to trimming and J lost 2 bases, with 14 bases between them. CDR3 in amino acids: CASTSPANQETQYF. Here the CDR3 DNA reads TGTGCCAGCACCTCCCCCGCTAATCAAGAGACCCAGTACTTC.

V usage is TRBV4-2 and J usage is TRBJ2-1; 11 positions agree with TRBD2. V shed 4 bases and J 6 bases; nucleotides not matched to a gene: 14. This CDR3 spans 18 amino acids. Looked up from germline, CDR1 is LGHNA and CDR2 is YNFKEQ. CDR3 bases: TGTGCCAGCAGCCCCTCCTACTCACTAGCGGGAGAGGGCAATGAGCAGTTCTTC. Protein: CASSPSYSLAGEGNEQFF.

The genes are TRBV28 and TRBJ1-5, with a possible D match to TRBD1 (5 bases). V lost 2 bases, J lost 1 base, and 12 bases lay in between. Germline loops: CDR1 MDHEN, CDR2 SYDVKM. This CDR3 has 16 residues. DNA of the CDR3: TGTGCCAGCAGTTTAGGGGTCCGGGGGAGCAATCAGCCCCAGCATTTT. Its translation: CASSLGVRGSNQPQHF.

This chain connects TRBV10-3 to TRBJ1-1; TRBD1 aligns across 7 bases. The CDR3 runs to 17 residues. J was trimmed by 5 bases and V by 0 bases; bases with no gene match: 12. Looked up from germline, CDR1 is ENHRY and CDR2 is SYGVKD. The CDR3 coding sequence is TGTGCCATCAGTGAGTCGGGGGTAAAGGGGGCGCGAACTGAAGCTTTCTTT. It is translated as CAISESGVKGARTEAFF.